The present entry profiles one TCR beta chain with its context. This sample was taken from a study of T cells in Graves' hyperthyroidism and ophthalmopathy. TCR beta CDR3 regions were amplified from RNA transcripts. A first-round RT-PCR of the TCR CDR3 used the HTBI primer set. One entry per CDR3 protein results from TCRdb running MiXCR on the multiplex PCR reads. The sample consists of 370,000 or so distinct CDR3 sequences, approximately 25% of them appearing once. The CDR3 sequence is 16 residues long. Germline CDR1 is KGHSH and CDR2 is LQKENI. Trimming took 6 bases from V and 7 from J, leaving 24 bases between them.

V gene TRBV18 combines with J gene TRBJ1-2, with D possibly matching TRBD1 (5 bases). The TCR was taken from a man between 50 and 59 years old with Graves' hyperthyroidism. The sequenced sample consisted of blood. CDR3 DNA sequence: TGTGCCAGCTCCCCCCTCGATCGGGGGGGAGAGGGTGGCTACACCTTC. It codes for CASSPLDRGGEGGYTF.